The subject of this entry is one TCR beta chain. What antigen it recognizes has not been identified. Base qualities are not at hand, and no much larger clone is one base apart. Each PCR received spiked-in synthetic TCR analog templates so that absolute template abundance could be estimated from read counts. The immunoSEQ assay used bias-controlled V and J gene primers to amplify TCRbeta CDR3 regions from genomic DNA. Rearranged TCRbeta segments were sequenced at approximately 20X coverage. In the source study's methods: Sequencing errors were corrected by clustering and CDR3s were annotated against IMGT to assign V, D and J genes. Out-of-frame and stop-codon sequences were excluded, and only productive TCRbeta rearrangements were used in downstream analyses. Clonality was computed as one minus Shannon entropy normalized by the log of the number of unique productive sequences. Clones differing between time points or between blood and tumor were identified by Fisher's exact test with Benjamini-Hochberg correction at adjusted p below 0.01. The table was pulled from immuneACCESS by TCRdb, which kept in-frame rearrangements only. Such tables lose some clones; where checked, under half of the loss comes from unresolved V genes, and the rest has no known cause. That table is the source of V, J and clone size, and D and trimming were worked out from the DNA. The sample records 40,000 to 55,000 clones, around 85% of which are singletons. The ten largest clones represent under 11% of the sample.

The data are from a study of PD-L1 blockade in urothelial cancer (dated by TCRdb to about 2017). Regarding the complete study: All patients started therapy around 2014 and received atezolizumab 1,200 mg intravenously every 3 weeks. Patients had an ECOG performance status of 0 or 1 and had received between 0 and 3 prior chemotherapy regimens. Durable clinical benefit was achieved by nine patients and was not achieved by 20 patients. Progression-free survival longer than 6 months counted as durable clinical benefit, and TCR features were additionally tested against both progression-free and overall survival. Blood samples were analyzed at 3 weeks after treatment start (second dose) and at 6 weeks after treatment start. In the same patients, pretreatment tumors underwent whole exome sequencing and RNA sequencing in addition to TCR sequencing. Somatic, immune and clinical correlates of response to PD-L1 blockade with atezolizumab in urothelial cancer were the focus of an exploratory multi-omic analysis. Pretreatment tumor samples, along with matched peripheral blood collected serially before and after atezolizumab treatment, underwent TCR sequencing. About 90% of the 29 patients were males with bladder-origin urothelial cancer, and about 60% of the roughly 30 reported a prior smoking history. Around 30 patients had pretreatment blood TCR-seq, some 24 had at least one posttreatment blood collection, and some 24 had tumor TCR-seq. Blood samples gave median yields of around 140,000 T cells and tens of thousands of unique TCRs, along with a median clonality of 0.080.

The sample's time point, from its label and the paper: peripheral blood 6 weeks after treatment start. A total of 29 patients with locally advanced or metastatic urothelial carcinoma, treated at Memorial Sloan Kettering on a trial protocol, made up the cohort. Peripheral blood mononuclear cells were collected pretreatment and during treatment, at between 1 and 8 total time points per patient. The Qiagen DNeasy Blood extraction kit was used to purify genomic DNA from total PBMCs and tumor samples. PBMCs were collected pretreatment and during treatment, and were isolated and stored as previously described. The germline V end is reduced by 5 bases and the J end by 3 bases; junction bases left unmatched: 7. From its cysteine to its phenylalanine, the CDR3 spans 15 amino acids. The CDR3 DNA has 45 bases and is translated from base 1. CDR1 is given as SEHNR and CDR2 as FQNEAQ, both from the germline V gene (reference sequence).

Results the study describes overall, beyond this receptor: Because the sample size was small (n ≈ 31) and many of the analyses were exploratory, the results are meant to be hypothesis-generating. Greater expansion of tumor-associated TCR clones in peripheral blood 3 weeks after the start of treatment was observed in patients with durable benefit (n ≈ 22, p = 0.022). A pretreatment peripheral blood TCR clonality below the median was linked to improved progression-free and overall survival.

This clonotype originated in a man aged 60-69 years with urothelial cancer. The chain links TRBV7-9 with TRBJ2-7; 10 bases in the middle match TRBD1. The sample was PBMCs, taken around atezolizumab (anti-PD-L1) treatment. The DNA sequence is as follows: TGTGCCAGCAGCAACCGACAGGGGGCTCTCTACGAGCAGTACTTC. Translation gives CASSNRQGALYEQYF.